This entry lists 17 T cell receptor beta chains sequenced from one sample in a study of blood T cell repertoires in COVID-19. The protocol was immunoSEQ multiplex PCR, while the TCRdb copy is restricted to in-frame clones and leaves out a portion. The data show about 80,000 clones, 85% to 90% seen once. Sequenced: peripheral blood. Receptor source: a woman over 75 with active or convalescent COVID-19.

The rearrangement joins TRBV3-1 (or the pseudogene TRBV3-2) to TRBJ1-2; weak D call: TRBD1 (5 bases). There are 13 residues in the CDR3. The V and J ends lost 3 bases and 8 bases respectively, with 13 bases between them. The germline gives CDR1 LGHDT, CDR2 YNNKEL (reference sequence). The CDR3 coding sequence is TGTGCCAGCAGCCACCGGGGGGGATCGGGCTACACCTTC. Its protein is CASSHRGGSGYTF.

Here the CDR3 DNA reads TGTGCCAGCAGCAAAGAGTGGGTCCCGGGAAGTTTCCTTGTAGCTTTCTTT. Protein product: CASSKEWVPGSFLVAFF. The J gene is TRBJ1-1, the V gene TRBV21-1. TRBV21-1 constitutes a pseudogene. The CDR3 contains 17 residues.

This chain links TRBV27 with TRBJ1-4, with 7 positions matching TRBD1. The CDR3 is 13 amino acids. J lost 8 bases, V lost 7 bases, and 7 bases had no gene match. Germline loops: CDR1 MNHEY, CDR2 SMNVEV (reference sequence). CDR3 sequence reads: CASKETGREKLFF. The CDR3 DNA sequence: TGTGCCAGCAAGGAGACAGGGCGGGAAAAACTGTTTTTT.

The V and J genes are TRBV29-1 and TRBJ1-1, with D perhaps TRBD1 (5 bases). The V gene's germline CDR1 is SQVTM and CDR2 ANQGSEA. V lost 6 bases, J lost 0 bases, and 11 bases lay in between. The CDR3 sequence is 13 residues long. The DNA of the CDR3 is TGCAGCGTAATACAGGTTGTGAACACTGAAGCTTTCTTT. It yields the protein CSVIQVVNTEAFF.

This clone showed up just once. The chain combines TRBV27 with TRBJ2-1; 9 positions match TRBD1. The V gene's germline CDR1 is MNHEY and CDR2 SMNVEV (reference sequence). V shed 4 bases and J 3 bases; nucleotides not matched to a gene: 10. The CDR3 sequence is 17 residues long. This chain's CDR3 is CASSSIQGAFNYNEQFF. The DNA for the CDR3 is TGTGCCAGCAGTTCGATACAGGGGGCGTTTAACTACAATGAGCAGTTCTTC.

The rearrangement uses TRBV10-3 and TRBJ1-3, with D possibly matching TRBD1 (5 bases). The ends were cut back, 10 bases at V and 0 bases at J, with 16 bases in the middle. The CDR3 totals 15 residues. Germline assignment: CDR1 ENHRY and CDR2 SYGVKD. For the CDR3, the DNA is TGTGCCACGTCCGCGACAGATTTCTCTGGAAACACCATATATTTT. It yields the protein CATSATDFSGNTIYF.

The chain employs TRBV5-6 and TRBJ1-3, with D unclear. Trimming took 0 bases from V and 0 from J, leaving 13 bases between them. Germline CDR1 and CDR2: SGHDT and YYEEEE. This CDR3 spans 17 amino acids. The CDR3 here is CASSLAPPWLSGNTIYF. The CDR3 DNA reads as TGTGCCAGCAGCTTGGCCCCTCCCTGGCTCTCTGGAAACACCATATATTTT.

The chain recombines TRBV6-4 with TRBJ2-3; 8 nucleotides match TRBD2. Germline V gives CDR1 MRHNA, CDR2 SNTAGT. This CDR3 has 14 residues. V lost 5 bases to trimming and J lost 4 bases; unmatched junction nucleotides: 5. CDR3 sequence reads: CASSHREGADTQYF. CDR3 coding DNA: TGTGCCAGCAGTCACCGGGAGGGCGCAGATACGCAGTATTTT.

The chain employs TRBV6-2 or TRBV6-3 and TRBJ1-1, with TRBD1 as a possible D gene (6 bases). V was cut by 6 bases and J by 1 base, with 15 bases left in between. The CDR3 sequence is 15 residues long. The germline gives CDR1 MNHEY, CDR2 SVGEGT. The CDR3 reads CASSARDTENTEAFF. In DNA form, the CDR3 reads TGTGCCAGCAGCGCCCGGGACACGGAGAACACTGAAGCTTTCTTT.

The chain joins TRBV18 to TRBJ1-4; D is unresolved. This CDR3 spans 15 amino acids. Deletions cut 4 bases from V and 7 bases from J, with 16 bases between. Looked up from germline, CDR1 is KGHSH and CDR2 is LQKENI. CDR3: CASSLARGNFEKLFF. Here the CDR3 DNA reads TGTGCCAGCTCACTAGCCCGGGGAAATTTTGAAAAACTGTTTTTT.

The CDR3 loop is CASSLPKVTGRSTDTQYF. The CDR3 DNA sequence: TGTGCCAGCAGCTTACCCAAAGTGACAGGAAGAAGCACAGATACGCAGTATTTT. V gene TRBV28 combines with J gene TRBJ2-3; D is perhaps TRBD1 (6 bases). The CDR3 is made up of 18 amino acids. Trimming pared 6 bases from V and 0 bases from J, leaving 22 bases between. Germline lookup yields CDR1 MDHEN and CDR2 SYDVKM.

This clone has only one observation. V usage is TRBV7-3 and J usage is TRBJ1-2; TRBD1 aligns across 7 bases. V lost 5 bases to trimming and J lost 4 bases; unmatched junction nucleotides: 10. CDR3 length: 15 amino acids. CDR1 SGHTA and CDR2 FQGTGA come from the germline V gene. The CDR3 nucleotides are TGTGCCAGCAGCCCACGGGACAGACTACTCTATGGCTACACCTTC. The encoded protein is CASSPRDRLLYGYTF.

The chain uses TRBV27 and TRBJ1-5; tentatively, D is TRBD1 (6 bases). Germline V gives CDR1 MNHEY, CDR2 SMNVEV (reference sequence). V dropped 5 bases and J dropped 6 bases, with 11 bases sitting between them. The CDR3 is made up of 13 amino acids. CDR3 bases: TGTGCCAGCAGTATTACAGGGTCTCAGCCCCAGCATTTT. The encoded protein is CASSITGSQPQHF.

This chain links TRBV20-1 with TRBJ1-1; 8 nucleotides align to TRBD1. Germline V gives CDR1 DFQATT, CDR2 SNEGSKA (reference sequence). J was trimmed by 4 bases and V by 3 bases; bases with no gene match: 10. CDR3 size: 15 residues. CDR3 nucleotide sequence: TGCAGTGCTAGTCCCTTTACAGGGGGAGGCACTGAAGCTTTCTTT. This encodes CSASPFTGGGTEAFF.

J is TRBJ2-7 and V is TRBV5-1; tentative D call: TRBD2 (6 bases). V shed 4 bases and J shed 5 bases, with 19 bases lying between them. Looked up from germline, CDR1 is SGHRS and CDR2 is YFSETQ. The CDR3 runs 15 residues. As DNA, the CDR3 is TGCGCCAGCAGCCCGGCGGGCGGGGCAGGCAACGAGCAGTACTTC. Its protein is CASSPAGGAGNEQYF.

This clone was detected once. The chain couples TRBV5-1 to TRBJ2-3; 9 positions agree with TRBD1. V trimming: 5 bases; J trimming: 1 base; junction bases outside the gene matches: 8. This CDR3 contains 16 residues. Looked up from germline, CDR1 is SGHRS and CDR2 is YFSETQ. The CDR3 region is CASSLQGALGTDTQYF. In nucleotides, the CDR3 is TGCGCCAGCAGTCTACAGGGGGCGCTTGGCACAGATACGCAGTATTTT.

This chain connects TRBV5-1 to TRBJ2-6; a weak D match, TRBD1 (5 bases). This CDR3 is 15 amino acids long. CDR1 is SGHRS, CDR2 YFSETQ, per germline. V gave up 4 bases and J gave up 4 bases, with 12 bases separating them. This CDR3 reads CASSPTAYGANVLTF. The CDR3 DNA reads TGCGCCAGCAGCCCGACAGCGTACGGGGCCAACGTCCTGACTTTC.